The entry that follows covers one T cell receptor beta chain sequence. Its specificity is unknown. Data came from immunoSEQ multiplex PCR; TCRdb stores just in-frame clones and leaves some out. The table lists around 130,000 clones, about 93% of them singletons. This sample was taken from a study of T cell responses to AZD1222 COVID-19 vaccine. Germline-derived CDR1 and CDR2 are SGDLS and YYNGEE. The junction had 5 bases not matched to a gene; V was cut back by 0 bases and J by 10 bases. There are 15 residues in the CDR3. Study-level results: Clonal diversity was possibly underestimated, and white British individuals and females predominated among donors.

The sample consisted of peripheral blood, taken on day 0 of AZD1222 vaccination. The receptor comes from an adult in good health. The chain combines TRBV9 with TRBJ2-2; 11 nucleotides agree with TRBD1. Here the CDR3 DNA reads TGTGCCAGCAGCGTAGAGGGACAGGGGGTCCCGGAGCTGTTTTTT. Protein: CASSVEGQGVPELFF.